This entry describes one T cell receptor (beta chain). The entry originates in a study of blood T cell repertoires in COVID-19. Across the whole study: Some COVID-19 samples were acute and others convalescent; all came from the United States, Italy and Spain.

Here immunoSEQ multiplex PCR was the method, and the copy in TCRdb shows in-frame clones only, minus some. This sample has 130,000 or so clones; about 77% occur once, and the top ten carry just under 25%. Trimming took 4 bases from V and 4 from J, leaving 16 bases between them. In germline, CDR1 is LGHDT, CDR2 YNNKEL (reference sequence). The CDR3 is 15 amino acids. The source material was peripheral blood. This clonotype was obtained from a human donor in a cohort sampled during active COVID-19. The V gene is TRBV3-1 (or the pseudogene TRBV3-2), the J gene TRBJ1-2, with a weak D call TRBD1 (6 bases). In DNA, the CDR3 is TGTGCCAGCAGCCCATCCCTGGCAGGGGTCTATGGCTACACCTTC. Translation: CASSPSLAGVYGYTF.